This T cell receptor (beta chain) was profiled in a study of cytomegalovirus exposure and HLA in healthy donors. Study-level findings and limits: TCR beta sequences reportedly predicted most subjects' HLA-A and HLA-B alleles accurately. Testing in vitro showed a few CMV-associated chains specific for CMV antigens.

As regards this clone: Its specificity is unknown.

The CDR3 runs to 13 residues. The V gene lost 1 base and the J gene lost 4 bases, with 7 bases spanning the gap. CDR1 and CDR2 from the germline V gene are SEHNR and FQNEAQ (reference sequence). Primers for the PCR totalled 60 Vbeta and 13 Jbeta. Clones were read by immunoSEQ multiplex PCR, and TCRdb kept only the in-frame ones, dropping some. The table has around 110,000 clones, about 80% seen once; the top ten hold about 2.7%. V gene TRBV7-9 combines with J gene TRBJ1-2; D is perhaps TRBD1 (6 bases). Sequences were obtained from PBMCs. The sequence was obtained from a woman between 18 and 29 years old in good health and CMV-seropositive. CDR3 DNA: TGTGCCAGCAGCTTAGAAGGGGGCTATGGCTACACCTTC. Amino acid sequence: CASSLEGGYGYTF.